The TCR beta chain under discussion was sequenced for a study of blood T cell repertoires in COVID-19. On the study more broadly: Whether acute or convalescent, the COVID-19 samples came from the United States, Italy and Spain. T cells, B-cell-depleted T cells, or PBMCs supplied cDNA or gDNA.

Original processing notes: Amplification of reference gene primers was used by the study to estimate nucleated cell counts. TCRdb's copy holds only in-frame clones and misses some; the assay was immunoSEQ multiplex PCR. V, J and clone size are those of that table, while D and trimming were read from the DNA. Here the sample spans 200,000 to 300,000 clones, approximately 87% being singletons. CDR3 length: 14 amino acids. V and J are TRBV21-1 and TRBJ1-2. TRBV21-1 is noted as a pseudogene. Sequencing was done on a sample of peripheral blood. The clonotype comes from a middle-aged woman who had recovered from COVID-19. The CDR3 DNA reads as TGTGCCAGCAGCAAGACCCCAAGGAGGTATGGCTACACCTTC. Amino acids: CASSKTPRRYGYTF.